This T cell receptor (beta chain) was sequenced for a study of cytomegalovirus exposure and HLA in healthy donors. Whole-study findings and limits: Rarity held for most TCR sequences, but there were some public TCRs that occurred in many donors. Analysis performed later found 16,000 or so TCR beta sequences associated with HLA alleles at 0.05 false discovery rate. Later analysis demonstrated an association between a missense DCLRE1C variant and TCR beta V- and J-gene trimming.

The PCR employed 60 Vbeta primers together with 13 Jbeta primers. TCRdb's table, derived via immunoSEQ multiplex PCR, lists solely in-frame clones and lacks some. This table holds about 130,000 clones, more than 80% found once. The CDR3 extends over 15 amino acids. Trimming at V came to 1 base and at J to 4 bases, leaving 7 bases not matched to a gene. The germline gives CDR1 SGHRS, CDR2 YFSETQ. Points on this clone: Its antigen is still unknown.

The sequencing sample was made of PBMCs. The chain is built from TRBV5-1 and TRBJ1-2; TRBD1 matches at 7 bases. This receptor was taken from a male donor in good health and CMV-seronegative. This chain's CDR3 is CASSLSVDRVYGYTF. The CDR3 bases are TGCGCCAGCAGCTTGTCAGTTGACAGGGTCTATGGCTACACCTTC.